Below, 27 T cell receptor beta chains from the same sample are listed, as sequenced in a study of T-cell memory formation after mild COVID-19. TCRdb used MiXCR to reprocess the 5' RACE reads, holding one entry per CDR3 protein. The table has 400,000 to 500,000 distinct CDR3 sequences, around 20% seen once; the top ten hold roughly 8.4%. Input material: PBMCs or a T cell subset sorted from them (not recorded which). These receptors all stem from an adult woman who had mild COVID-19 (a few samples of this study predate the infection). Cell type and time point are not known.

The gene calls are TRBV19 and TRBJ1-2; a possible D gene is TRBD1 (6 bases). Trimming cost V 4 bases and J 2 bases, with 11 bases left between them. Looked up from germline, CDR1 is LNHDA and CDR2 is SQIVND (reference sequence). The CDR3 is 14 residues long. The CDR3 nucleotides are TGTGCCAGTAGTAAGGACAGAAGGAACTATGGCTACACCTTC. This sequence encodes CASSKDRRNYGYTF.

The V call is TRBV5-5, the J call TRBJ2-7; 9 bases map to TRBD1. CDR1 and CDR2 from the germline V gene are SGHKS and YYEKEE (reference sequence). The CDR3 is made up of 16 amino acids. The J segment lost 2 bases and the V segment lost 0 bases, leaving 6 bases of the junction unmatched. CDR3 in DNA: TGTGCCAGCAGCTTGGGCAGCGGGACAGGGACCTACGAGCAGTACTTC. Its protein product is CASSLGSGTGTYEQYF.

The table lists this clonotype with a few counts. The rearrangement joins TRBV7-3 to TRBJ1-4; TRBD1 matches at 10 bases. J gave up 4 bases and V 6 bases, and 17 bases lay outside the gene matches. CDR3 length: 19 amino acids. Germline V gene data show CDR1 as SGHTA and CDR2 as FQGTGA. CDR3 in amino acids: CASSPGPGTGVSDNEKLFF. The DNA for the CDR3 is TGTGCCAGCAGTCCTGGCCCCGGGACAGGGGTTTCGGATAATGAAAAACTGTTTTTT.

CDR3 bases: TGTGCCAGCAGCTTTCACACATCTCTAAGGAACACCATATATTTT. Translation gives CASSFHTSLRNTIYF. This chain uses TRBV7-9 with TRBJ1-3; D gene ambiguous. From germline, CDR1 is SEHNR and CDR2 FQNEAQ (reference sequence). CDR3 length: 15 residues. V was clipped by 3 bases and J by 7 bases, with 16 bases between them.

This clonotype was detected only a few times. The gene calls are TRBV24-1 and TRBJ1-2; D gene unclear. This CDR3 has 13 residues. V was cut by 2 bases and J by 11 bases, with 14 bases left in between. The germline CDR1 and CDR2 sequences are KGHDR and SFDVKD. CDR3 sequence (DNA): TGTGCCACCAGTGATTCCGACGGTGCGCGTTACACCTTC. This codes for CATSDSDGARYTF.

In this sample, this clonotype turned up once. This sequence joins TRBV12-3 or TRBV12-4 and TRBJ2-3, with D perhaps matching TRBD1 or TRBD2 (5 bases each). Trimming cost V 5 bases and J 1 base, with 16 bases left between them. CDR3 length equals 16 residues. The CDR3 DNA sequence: TGTGCCAGCAGTGCCCCCGGTAGAGGGGGCACAGATACGCAGTATTTT. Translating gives CASSAPGRGGTDTQYF.

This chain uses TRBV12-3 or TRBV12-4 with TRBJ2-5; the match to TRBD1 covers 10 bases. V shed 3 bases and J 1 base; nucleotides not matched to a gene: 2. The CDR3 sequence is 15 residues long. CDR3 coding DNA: TGTGCCAGCAGTTTGACAGGGGGCAGCCAAGAGACCCAGTACTTC. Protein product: CASSLTGGSQETQYF.

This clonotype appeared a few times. The DNA for the CDR3 is TGCGCCAGCAGCTTGGCCTATAGGGGAAGTAGCACTGAAGCTTTCTTT. It yields the protein CASSLAYRGSSTEAFF. The J gene is TRBJ1-1, the V gene TRBV5-1; TRBD1 might be the D (5 bases). This CDR3 has 16 amino acids. Trimming pared 0 bases from V and 4 bases from J, leaving 16 bases between. CDR1 is SGHRS and CDR2 is YFSETQ in the germline V gene.

This CDR3 is CATSRAGRVTDTQYF. The CDR3 region has the DNA TGTGCCACCAGCAGAGCAGGCAGGGTCACAGATACGCAGTATTTT. This sequence joins TRBV15 and TRBJ2-3; D is perhaps TRBD1 (5 bases). Deletions cut 1 base from V and 2 bases from J, with 10 bases between. The length of the CDR3 is 15 residues. Germline CDR1 reads LNHNV; CDR2 reads YYDKDF (reference sequence). The variable domain in full, with the rest retrieved from reference TRBV15 and TRBJ2-3, is DAMVIQNPRYQVTQFGKPVTLSCSQTLNHNVMYWYQQKSSQAPKLLFHYYDKDFNNEADTPDNFQSRRPNTSFCFLDIRSPGLGDTAMYLCATSRAGRVTDTQYFGPGTRLTVL.

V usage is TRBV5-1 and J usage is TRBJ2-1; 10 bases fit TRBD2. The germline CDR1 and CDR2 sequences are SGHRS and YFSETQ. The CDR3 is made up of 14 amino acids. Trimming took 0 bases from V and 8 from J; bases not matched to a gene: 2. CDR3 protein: CASSLASGGDEQFF. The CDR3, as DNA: TGCGCCAGCAGCTTGGCTAGCGGGGGCGATGAGCAGTTCTTC.

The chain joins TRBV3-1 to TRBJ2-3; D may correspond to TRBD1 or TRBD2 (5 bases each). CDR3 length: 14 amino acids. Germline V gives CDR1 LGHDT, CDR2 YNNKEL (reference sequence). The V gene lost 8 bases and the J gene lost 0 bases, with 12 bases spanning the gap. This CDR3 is CASGGITSTDTQYF. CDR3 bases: TGTGCCAGCGGGGGAATTACTAGCACAGATACGCAGTATTTT.

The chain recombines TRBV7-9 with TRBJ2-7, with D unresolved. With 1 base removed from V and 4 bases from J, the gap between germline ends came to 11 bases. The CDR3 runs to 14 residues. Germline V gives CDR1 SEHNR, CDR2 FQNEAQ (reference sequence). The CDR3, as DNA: TGTGCCAGCAGCTTAGATATGGGGAAGTACGAGCAGTACTTC. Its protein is CASSLDMGKYEQYF.

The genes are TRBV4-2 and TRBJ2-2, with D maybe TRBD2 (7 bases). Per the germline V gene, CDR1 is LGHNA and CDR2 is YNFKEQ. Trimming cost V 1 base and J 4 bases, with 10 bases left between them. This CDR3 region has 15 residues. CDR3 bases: TGTGCCAGCAGCCAAGTGGGGGGGGCCACCGGGGAGCTGTTTTTT. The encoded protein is CASSQVGGATGELFF.

Here the CDR3 reads CASSQGYSRSYNEQFF. Here the CDR3 DNA reads TGCGCCAGCAGCCAGGGCTATAGCCGCTCCTACAATGAGCAGTTCTTC. This chain links TRBV4-1 with TRBJ2-1; no firm D call. The length of the CDR3 is 16 residues. Trimming shortened V by 3 bases and J by 0 bases, and 12 bases separated the two germline ends. The germline V gene has CDR1 MGHRA and CDR2 YSYEKL.

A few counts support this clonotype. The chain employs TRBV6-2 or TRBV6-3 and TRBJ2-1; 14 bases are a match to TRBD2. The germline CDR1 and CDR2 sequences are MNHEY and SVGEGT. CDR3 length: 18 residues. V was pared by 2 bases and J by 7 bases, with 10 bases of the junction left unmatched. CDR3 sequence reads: CASSYPVPGTSGSNEQFF. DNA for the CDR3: TGTGCCAGCAGTTACCCGGTTCCAGGGACTAGCGGGAGTAATGAGCAGTTCTTC.

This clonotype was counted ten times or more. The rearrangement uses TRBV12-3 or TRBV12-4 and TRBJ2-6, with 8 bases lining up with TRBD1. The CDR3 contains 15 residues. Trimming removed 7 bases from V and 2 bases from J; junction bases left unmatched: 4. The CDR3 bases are TGTGCCAGCATCCAGGACAGGGCTGGGGCCAACGTCCTGACTTTC. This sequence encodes CASIQDRAGANVLTF.

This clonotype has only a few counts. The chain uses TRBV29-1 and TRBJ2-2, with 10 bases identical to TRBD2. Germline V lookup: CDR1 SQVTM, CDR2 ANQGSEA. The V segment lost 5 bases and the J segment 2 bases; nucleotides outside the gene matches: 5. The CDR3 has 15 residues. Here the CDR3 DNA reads TGCAGCGTTAGAAGCGGGGGGGATAACACCGGGGAGCTGTTTTTT. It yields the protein CSVRSGGDNTGELFF.

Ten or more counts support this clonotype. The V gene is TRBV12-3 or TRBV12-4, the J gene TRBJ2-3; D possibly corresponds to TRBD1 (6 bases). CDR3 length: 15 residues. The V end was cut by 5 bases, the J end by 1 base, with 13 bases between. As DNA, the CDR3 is TGTGCCAGCAGTGAAGACTGGACAGGCACAGATACGCAGTATTTT. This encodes CASSEDWTGTDTQYF.

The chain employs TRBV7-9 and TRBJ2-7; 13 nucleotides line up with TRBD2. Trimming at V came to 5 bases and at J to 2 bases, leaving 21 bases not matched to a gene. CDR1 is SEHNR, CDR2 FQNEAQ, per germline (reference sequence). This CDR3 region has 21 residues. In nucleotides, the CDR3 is TGTGCCAGCAGCCCGTGGGGAACAGTATCAGGGACTAGCGGGGCTACCTACGAGCAGTACTTC. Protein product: CASSPWGTVSGTSGATYEQYF.

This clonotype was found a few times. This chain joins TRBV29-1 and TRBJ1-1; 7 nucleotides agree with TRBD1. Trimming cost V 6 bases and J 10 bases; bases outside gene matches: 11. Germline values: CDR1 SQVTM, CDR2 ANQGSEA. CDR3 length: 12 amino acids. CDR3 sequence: CSVTGIVGGAFF. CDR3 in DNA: TGCAGCGTGACAGGGATCGTTGGTGGAGCTTTCTTT.

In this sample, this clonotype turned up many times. CDR3: CASSLRPGRRGGIHEQFF. CDR3 sequence (DNA): TGTGCCAGCAGCTTAAGGCCCGGTCGGCGGGGGGGTATTCATGAGCAGTTCTTC. The chain links TRBV7-3 to TRBJ2-1, with 9 bases identical to TRBD2. The V gene end was trimmed by 1 base and the J gene end by 8 bases; junction bases not matched to a gene: 15. The CDR3 is 18 amino acids. Germline V gene data show CDR1 as SGHTA and CDR2 as FQGTGA.

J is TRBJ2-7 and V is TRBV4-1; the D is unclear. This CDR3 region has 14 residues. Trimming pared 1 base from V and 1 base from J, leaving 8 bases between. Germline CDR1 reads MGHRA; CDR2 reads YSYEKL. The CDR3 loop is CASSQALRSYEQYF. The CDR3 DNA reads TGCGCCAGCAGCCAAGCTCTGCGTTCCTACGAGCAGTACTTC.

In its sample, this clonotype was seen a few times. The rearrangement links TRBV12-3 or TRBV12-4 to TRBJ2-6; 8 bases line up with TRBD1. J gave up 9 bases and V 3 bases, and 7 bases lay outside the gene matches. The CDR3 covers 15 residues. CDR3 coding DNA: TGTGCCAGCAGTTTTGGGGACAGGCCATACAACGTCCTGACTTTC. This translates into CASSFGDRPYNVLTF.

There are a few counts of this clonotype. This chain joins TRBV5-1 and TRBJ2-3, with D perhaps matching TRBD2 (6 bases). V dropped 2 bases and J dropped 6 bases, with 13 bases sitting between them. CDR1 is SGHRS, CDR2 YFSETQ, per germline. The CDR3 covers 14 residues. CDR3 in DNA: TGCGCCAGCAGCTTATTCGGGAGTGGTGATACGCAGTATTTT. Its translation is CASSLFGSGDTQYF.

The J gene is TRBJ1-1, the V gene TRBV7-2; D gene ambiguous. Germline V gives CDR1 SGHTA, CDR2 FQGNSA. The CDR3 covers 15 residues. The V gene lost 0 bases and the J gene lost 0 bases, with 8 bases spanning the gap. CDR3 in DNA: TGTGCCAGCAGCTTAGCGGGCAGGATGAACACTGAAGCTTTCTTT. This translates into CASSLAGRMNTEAFF.

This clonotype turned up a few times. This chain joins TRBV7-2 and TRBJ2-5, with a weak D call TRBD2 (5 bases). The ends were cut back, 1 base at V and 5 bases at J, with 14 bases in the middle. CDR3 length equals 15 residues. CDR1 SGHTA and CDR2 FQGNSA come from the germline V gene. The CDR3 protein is CASSLVQYLAETQYF. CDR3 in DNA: TGTGCCAGCAGCTTAGTTCAGTATTTAGCGGAGACCCAGTACTTC.

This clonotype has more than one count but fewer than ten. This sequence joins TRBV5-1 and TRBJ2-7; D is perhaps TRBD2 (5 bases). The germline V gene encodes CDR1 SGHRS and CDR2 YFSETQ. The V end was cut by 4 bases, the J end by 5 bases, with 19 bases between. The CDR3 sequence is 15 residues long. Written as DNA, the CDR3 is TGCGCCAGCAGCCCCACAGATGAGGGTGTCGACGAGCAGTACTTC. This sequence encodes CASSPTDEGVDEQYF.